A single T cell receptor (beta chain) is shown here with its context. The data stem from a study of T cell responses to AZD1222 COVID-19 vaccine. Germline CDR1 and CDR2: SGDLS and YYNGEE. J lost 7 bases, V lost 4 bases, and 8 bases had no gene match. This CDR3 is built from 15 residues. TCRdb's table, derived via immunoSEQ multiplex PCR, lists solely in-frame clones and lacks some. The table records under 70,000 clones, roughly 70% of them present only once. The rearrangement joins TRBV9 to TRBJ1-6; 7 positions agree with TRBD1. The sample in question was peripheral blood, obtained on day 0 of AZD1222 vaccination. The receptor was derived from an adult in good health. This CDR3 reads CASSHAEGQNSPLHF. Written as DNA, the CDR3 is TGTGCCAGCAGCCATGCAGAGGGACAGAATTCACCCCTCCACTTT.